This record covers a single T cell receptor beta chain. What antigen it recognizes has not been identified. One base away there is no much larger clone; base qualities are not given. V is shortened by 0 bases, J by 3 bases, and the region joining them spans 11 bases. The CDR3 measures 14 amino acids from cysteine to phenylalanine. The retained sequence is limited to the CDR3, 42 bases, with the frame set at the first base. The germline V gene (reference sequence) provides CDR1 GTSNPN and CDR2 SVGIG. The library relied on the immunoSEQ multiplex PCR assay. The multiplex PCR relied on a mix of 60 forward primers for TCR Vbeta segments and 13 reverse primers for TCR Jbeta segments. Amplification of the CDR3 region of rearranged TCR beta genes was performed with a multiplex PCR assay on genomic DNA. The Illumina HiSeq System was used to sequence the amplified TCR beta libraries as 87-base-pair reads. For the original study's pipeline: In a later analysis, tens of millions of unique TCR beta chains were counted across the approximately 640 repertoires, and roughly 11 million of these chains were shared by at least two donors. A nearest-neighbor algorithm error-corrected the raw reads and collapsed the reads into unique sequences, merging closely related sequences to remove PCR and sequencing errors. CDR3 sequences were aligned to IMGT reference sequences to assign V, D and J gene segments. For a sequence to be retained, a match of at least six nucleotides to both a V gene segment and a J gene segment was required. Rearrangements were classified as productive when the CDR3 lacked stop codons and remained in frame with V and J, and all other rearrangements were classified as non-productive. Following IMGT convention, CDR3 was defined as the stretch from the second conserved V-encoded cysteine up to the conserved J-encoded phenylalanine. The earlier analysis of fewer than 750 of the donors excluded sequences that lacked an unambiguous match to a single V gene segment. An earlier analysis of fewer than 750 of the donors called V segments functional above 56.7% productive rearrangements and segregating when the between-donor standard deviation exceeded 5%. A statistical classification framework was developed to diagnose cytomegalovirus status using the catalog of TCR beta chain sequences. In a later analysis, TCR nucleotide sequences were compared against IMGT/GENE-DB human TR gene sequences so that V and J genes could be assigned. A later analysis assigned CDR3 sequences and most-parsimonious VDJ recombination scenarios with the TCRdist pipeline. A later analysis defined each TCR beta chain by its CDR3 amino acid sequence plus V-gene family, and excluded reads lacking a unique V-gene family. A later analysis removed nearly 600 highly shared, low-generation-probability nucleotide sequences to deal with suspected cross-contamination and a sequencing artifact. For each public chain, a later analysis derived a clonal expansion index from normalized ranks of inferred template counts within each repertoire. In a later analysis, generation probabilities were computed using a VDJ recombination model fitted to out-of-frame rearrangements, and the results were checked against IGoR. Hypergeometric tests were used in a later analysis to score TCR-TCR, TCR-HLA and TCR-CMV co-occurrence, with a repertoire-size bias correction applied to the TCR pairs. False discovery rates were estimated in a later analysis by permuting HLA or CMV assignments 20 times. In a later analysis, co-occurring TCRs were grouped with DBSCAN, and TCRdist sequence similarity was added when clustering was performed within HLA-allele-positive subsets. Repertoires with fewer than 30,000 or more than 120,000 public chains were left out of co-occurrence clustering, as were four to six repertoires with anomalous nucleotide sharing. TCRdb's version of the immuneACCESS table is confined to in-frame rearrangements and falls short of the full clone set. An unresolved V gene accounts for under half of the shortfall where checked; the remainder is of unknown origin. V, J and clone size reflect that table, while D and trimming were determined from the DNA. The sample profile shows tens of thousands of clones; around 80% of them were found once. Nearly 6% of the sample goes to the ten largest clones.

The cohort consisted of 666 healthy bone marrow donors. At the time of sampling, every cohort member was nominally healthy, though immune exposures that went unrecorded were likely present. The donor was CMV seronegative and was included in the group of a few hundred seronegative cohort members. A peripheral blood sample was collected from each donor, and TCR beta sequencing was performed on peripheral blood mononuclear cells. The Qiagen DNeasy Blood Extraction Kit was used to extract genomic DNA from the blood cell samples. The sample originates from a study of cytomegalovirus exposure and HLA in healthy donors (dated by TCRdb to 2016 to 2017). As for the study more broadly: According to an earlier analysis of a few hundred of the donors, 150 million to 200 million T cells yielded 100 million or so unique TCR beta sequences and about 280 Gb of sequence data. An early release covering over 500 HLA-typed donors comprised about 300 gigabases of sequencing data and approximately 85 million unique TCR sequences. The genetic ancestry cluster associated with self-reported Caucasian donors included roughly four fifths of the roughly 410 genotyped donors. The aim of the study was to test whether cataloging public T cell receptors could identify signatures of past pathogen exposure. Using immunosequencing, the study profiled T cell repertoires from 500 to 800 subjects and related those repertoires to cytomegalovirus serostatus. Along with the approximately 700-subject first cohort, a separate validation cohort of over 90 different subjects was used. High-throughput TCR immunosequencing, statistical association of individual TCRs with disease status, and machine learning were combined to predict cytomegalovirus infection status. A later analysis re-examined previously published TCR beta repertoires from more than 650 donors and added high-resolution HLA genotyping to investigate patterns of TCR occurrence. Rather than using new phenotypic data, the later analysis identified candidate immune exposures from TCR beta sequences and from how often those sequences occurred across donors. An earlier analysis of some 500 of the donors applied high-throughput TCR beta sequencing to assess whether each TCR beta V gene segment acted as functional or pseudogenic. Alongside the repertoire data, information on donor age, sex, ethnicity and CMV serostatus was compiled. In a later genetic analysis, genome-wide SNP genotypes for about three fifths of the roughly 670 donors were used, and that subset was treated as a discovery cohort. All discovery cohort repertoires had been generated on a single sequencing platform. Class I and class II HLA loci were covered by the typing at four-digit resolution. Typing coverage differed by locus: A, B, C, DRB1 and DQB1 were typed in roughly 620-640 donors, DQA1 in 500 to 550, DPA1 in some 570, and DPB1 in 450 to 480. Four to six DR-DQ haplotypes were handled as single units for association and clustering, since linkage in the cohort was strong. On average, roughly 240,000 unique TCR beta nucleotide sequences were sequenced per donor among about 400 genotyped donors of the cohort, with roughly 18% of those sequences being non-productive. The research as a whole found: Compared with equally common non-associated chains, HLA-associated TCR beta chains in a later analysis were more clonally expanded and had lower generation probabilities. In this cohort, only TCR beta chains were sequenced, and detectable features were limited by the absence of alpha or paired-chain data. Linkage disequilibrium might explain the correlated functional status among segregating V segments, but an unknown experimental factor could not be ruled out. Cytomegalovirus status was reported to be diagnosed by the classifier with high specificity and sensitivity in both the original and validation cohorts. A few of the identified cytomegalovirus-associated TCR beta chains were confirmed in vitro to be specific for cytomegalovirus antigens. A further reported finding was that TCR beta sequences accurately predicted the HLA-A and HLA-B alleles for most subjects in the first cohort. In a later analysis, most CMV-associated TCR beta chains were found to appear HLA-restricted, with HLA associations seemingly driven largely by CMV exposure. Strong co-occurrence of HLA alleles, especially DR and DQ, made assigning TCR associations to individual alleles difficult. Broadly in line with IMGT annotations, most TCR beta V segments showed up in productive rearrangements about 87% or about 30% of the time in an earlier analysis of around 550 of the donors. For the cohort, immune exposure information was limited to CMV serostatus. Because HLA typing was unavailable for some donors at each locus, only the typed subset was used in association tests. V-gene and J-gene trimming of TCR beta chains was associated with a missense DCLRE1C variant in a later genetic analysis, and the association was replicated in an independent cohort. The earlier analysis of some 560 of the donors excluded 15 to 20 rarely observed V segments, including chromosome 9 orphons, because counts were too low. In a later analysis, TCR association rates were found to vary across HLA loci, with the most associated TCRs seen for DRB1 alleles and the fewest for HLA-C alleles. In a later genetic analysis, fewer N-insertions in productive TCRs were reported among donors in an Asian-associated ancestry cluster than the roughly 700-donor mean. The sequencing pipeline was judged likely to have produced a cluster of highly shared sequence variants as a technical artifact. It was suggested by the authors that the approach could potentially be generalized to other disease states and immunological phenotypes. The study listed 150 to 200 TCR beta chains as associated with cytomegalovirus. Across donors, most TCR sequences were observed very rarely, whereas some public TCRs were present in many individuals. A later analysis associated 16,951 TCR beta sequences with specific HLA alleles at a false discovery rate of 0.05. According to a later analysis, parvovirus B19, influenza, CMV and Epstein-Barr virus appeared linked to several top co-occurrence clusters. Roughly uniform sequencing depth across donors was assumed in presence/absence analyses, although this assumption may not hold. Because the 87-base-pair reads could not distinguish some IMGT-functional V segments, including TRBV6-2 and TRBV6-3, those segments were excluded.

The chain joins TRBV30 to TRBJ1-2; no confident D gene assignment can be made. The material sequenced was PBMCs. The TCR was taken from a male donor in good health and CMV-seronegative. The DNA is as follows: TGTGCCTGGAGTGTAGGAGTAGGCGACTATGGCTACACCTTC. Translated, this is CAWSVGVGDYGYTF.